This T cell receptor beta chain was observed in a study of blood T cell repertoires in COVID-19. The CDR3 totals 15 residues. CDR1 is KGHSH, CDR2 LQKENI, per germline. The V and J ends lost 2 bases and 0 bases respectively, with 10 bases between them. The protocol was immunoSEQ multiplex PCR, while the TCRdb copy is restricted to in-frame clones and leaves out a portion. This sample carries fewer than 450,000 clones, about 90% of them seen once, and the ten largest clones take approximately 0.99%. This chain connects TRBV18 to TRBJ2-5; D unclear. This sequence was found in a woman aged 25 to 39 who had recovered from COVID-19. Sequencing was performed on PBMCs or T cells enriched from blood (not recorded which). In nucleotides, the CDR3 is TGTGCCAGCTCACCAGGCAACCTGTACCAAGAGACCCAGTACTTC. Its protein is CASSPGNLYQETQYF.